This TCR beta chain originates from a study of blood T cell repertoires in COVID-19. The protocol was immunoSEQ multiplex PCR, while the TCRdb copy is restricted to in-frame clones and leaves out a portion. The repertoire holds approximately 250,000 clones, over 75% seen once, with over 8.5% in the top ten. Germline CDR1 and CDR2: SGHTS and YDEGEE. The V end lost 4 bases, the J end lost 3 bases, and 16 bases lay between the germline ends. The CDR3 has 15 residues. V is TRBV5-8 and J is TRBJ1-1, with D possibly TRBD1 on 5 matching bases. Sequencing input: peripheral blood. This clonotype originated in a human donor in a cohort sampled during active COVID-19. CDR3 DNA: TGTGCCAGCAGCCCGATAGGGGTAAGGGACACTGAAGCTTTCTTT. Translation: CASSPIGVRDTEAFF.